This T cell receptor (beta chain) originates from a study of T-cell reconstitution after alpha-beta-depleted transplantation in children. The CDR3 extends over 15 amino acids. The V gene's germline CDR1 is SGHRS and CDR2 YFSETQ. Trimming removed 2 bases at V and 0 bases at J, with 12 bases between. Many counts were recorded for this clonotype. Its antigen is unknown. Study-level points and caveats: Expanded graft clones numbering several hundred reportedly gave rise to alpha-beta T cells about two months after transplant. Newly produced T cells mostly accounted for T-cell counts and diversity one year post-transplant.

Library preparation (for TCRbeta) was performed with unique molecular identifiers. TCRdb reprocessed the PCR reads via MiXCR and lists one record per CDR3 protein. The table lists 400,000 to 550,000 distinct CDR3 sequences, 10% to 13% of them singletons, with about 2.1% in the top ten. The receptor comes from a child under 10 years old with inherited bone marrow failure, due to receive a stem cell transplant. The chain is built from TRBV5-1 and TRBJ2-7; D is perhaps TRBD1 (6 bases). The sequencing used PBMCs, collected before TCRalphabeta/CD19-depleted stem cell transplant. As DNA, the CDR3 is TGCGCCAGCAGCTTCTCCGGGACAAGCTCCTACGAGCAGTACTTC. It encodes CASSFSGTSSYEQYF. Looking up the rest from reference TRBV5-1 and TRBJ2-7 gives the full variable domain: KAGVTQTPRYLIKTRGQQVTLSCSPISGHRSVSWYQQTPGQGLQFLFEYFSETQRNKGNFPGRFSGRQFSNSRSEMNVSTLELGDSALYLCASSFSGTSSYEQYFGPGTRLTVT.